A selection of T cell receptor beta chains follows, all from one sample in a study of blood T cell repertoires in COVID-19. Produced via immunoSEQ multiplex PCR; TCRdb's table is partial and in-frame only. The sample includes tens of thousands of clones, approximately 73% of them seen just once. The sample comprised peripheral blood. The source is a man aged 55-75 years with COVID-19, enrolled during active disease. The CDR3 runs from the conserved cysteine through the conserved F or W. D genes are given only for firm matches. The size of a clone is reported for some rows only, either as once, few or many, or as a class for expanded clones.

J gene,D gene,clone size,V gene,CDR3 protein,CDR3 DNA
TRBJ2-3,-,-,TRBV5-4,CASSSPRAGDTQYF,TGTGCCAGCAGCTCACCCCGTGCGGGGGATACGCAGTATTTT
TRBJ2-5,TRBD1,-,TRBV29-1,CSVGNLDRGKTQYF,TGCAGCGTTGGCAACCTGGACAGGGGAAAGACCCAGTACTTC
TRBJ2-7,-,few,TRBV2,CASIRDSNYEQYF,TGTGCCAGCATACGGGACTCAAACTACGAGCAGTACTTC
TRBJ2-1,TRBD2,-,TRBV29-1,CSVGKPGLEGNEQFF,TGCAGCGTTGGAAAACCGGGACTAGAAGGAAATGAGCAGTTCTTC
TRBJ2-2,-,-,TRBV2,CASSGVPGELFF,TGTGCCAGCAGTGGAGTCCCCGGGGAGCTGTTTTTT
TRBJ1-1,-,-,TRBV9,CASTRTANTEAFF,TGTGCCAGCACCCGGACAGCGAACACTGAAGCTTTCTTT
TRBJ2-1,TRBD2,-,TRBV2,CASSAFSGSGGWQFF,TGTGCCAGCAGTGCGTTTAGCGGGAGTGGGGGGTGGCAGTTCTTC
TRBJ1-2,-,few,TRBV5-6,CASSYPTDYGYTF,TGTGCCAGCAGCTACCCGACAGACTATGGCTACACCTTC
TRBJ2-1,TRBD2,-,TRBV3-1/TRBV3-2,CASSPDSGRGNEQFF,TGTGCCAGCAGCCCGGATAGCGGGAGGGGCAATGAGCAGTTCTTC
TRBJ2-5,-,-,TRBV24-1,CATSDFGPEETQYF,TGTGCCACCAGTGATTTTGGGCCGGAAGAGACCCAGTACTTC
TRBJ2-3,TRBD1,-,TRBV28,CASSETGWSTDTQYF,TGTGCCAGCAGTGAGACAGGGTGGAGCACAGATACGCAGTATTTT
TRBJ2-7,TRBD1,-,TRBV19,CASSMGGQGYEQYF,TGTGCCAGTAGTATGGGCGGACAGGGCTACGAGCAGTACTTC
TRBJ2-5,-,few,TRBV27,CASSPFSSPAERNARTQYF,TGTGCCAGCAGCCCCTTTAGTTCCCCGGCCGAGAGGAATGCGAGGACCCAGTACTTC
TRBJ2-7,TRBD2,few,TRBV5-5,CASSLGLAVYEQYF,TGTGCCAGCAGCTTGGGACTAGCGGTCTACGAGCAGTACTTC
TRBJ1-3,-,-,TRBV28,CASSGGSIGSGNTIYF,TGTGCCAGCAGTGGCGGGTCGATCGGGTCTGGAAACACCATATATTTT
TRBJ2-5,TRBD2,once,TRBV28,CASIQGGEETQYF,TGTGCCAGCATTCAGGGAGGGGAAGAGACCCAGTACTTC
TRBJ2-5,-,-,TRBV7-9,CASSLGDFIYQETQYF,TGTGCCAGCAGCTTAGGGGACTTCATTTACCAAGAGACCCAGTACTTC
TRBJ1-1,-,once,TRBV19,CASTPGWMNTEAFF,TGTGCCAGTACCCCGGGATGGATGAACACTGAAGCTTTCTTT
TRBJ1-5,TRBD1,-,TRBV5-6,CASSRSGTGQPQHF,TGTGCCAGCAGCCGTTCGGGGACAGGGCAGCCCCAGCATTTT
TRBJ1-5,-,-,TRBV6-5,CASSYTGPNQPQHF,TGTGCCAGCAGTTACACAGGGCCAAATCAGCCCCAGCATTTT
TRBJ1-4,TRBD1,-,TRBV2,CASKNDRDSEKLFF,TGTGCCAGCAAAAACGACAGGGATTCTGAAAAACTGTTTTTT
TRBJ1-5,-,-,TRBV10-3,CAIARQGNQPQHF,TGTGCCATCGCGAGACAGGGCAATCAGCCCCAGCATTTT
TRBJ1-3,TRBD1,-,TRBV28,CASSLGQGAGSGNTIYF,TGTGCCAGCAGTTTAGGACAGGGAGCGGGCTCTGGAAACACCATATATTTT
TRBJ2-5,-,-,TRBV28,CASTTKGPGETQYF,TGTGCCAGCACCACGAAGGGGCCCGGGGAGACCCAGTACTTC
TRBJ1-1,-,once,TRBV18,CASSPAGWGNTEAFF,TGTGCCAGCTCACCAGCAGGGTGGGGGAACACTGAAGCTTTCTTT
TRBJ2-3,-,-,TRBV6-5,CASSNDLGTQYF,TGTGCCAGCAGTAACGACTTGGGTACGCAGTATTTT
TRBJ1-1,TRBD1,-,TRBV27,CASSLATGVNTEAFF,TGTGCCAGCAGCCTAGCAACAGGGGTCAACACTGAAGCTTTCTTT
TRBJ1-2,-,-,TRBV9,CASSVAFSGEMGGYTF,TGTGCCAGCAGCGTAGCATTCAGCGGGGAGATGGGTGGCTACACCTTC
TRBJ1-5,TRBD1,-,TRBV24-1,CATSSGGSNQPQHF,TGTGCCACCTCGTCAGGGGGCAGCAATCAGCCCCAGCATTTT
TRBJ1-2,-,-,TRBV10-3,CAIRDNNYGYTF,TGTGCCATCCGGGACAACAACTATGGCTACACCTTC
TRBJ1-1,-,-,TRBV3-1/TRBV3-2,CASSLLHPGQTNTEAFF,TGTGCCAGCAGCCTCCTTCACCCAGGACAAACGAACACTGAAGCTTTCTTT
TRBJ2-7,-,-,TRBV9,CASSTEADYEQYF,TGTGCCAGCAGCACGGAAGCGGACTACGAGCAGTACTTC
TRBJ2-5,-,few,TRBV6-5,CASNLRGLGTQYF,TGTGCCAGCAACCTCCGGGGGTTGGGGACCCAGTACTTC
TRBJ1-3,TRBD1,-,TRBV7-9,CASSQGQSNTIYF,TGTGCCAGCAGCCAGGGACAGTCAAACACCATATATTTT
TRBJ2-7,-,-,TRBV30,CAWRDAQGGYEQYF,TGTGCCTGGAGGGATGCGCAGGGGGGATACGAGCAGTACTTC
TRBJ1-2,-,once,TRBV2,CASSEISRYYGYTF,TGTGCCAGCAGTGAAATTTCCAGGTACTATGGCTACACCTTC
TRBJ2-7,TRBD1,-,TRBV29-1,CSGSQGEGEQYF,TGCAGCGGGTCACAGGGGGAAGGGGAGCAGTACTTC
TRBJ2-3,-,-,TRBV18,CASSPAGSKGDTQYF,TGTGCCAGCTCACCAGCGGGGAGTAAGGGGGATACGCAGTATTTT
TRBJ1-2,TRBD1,-,TRBV9,CASSNRGDGYTF,TGTGCCAGCAGCAACAGGGGAGATGGCTACACCTTC
TRBJ2-3,TRBD2,once,TRBV28,CASSSRRGSLDTQYF,TGTGCCAGCAGTTCCCGGCGCGGGAGCCTAGATACGCAGTATTTT
TRBJ2-7,TRBD1,many,TRBV14,CASSPFTGAEQYF,TGTGCCAGCAGCCCATTCACAGGGGCCGAGCAGTACTTC
TRBJ1-6,-,-,TRBV5-4,CASSLVGEYNSPLHF,TGTGCCAGCAGCTTGGTTGGAGAGTATAATTCACCCCTCCACTTT
TRBJ2-5,-,-,TRBV7-3,CASSPNREETQYF,TGTGCCAGCAGCCCGAACAGGGAGGAGACCCAGTACTTC
TRBJ2-5,TRBD2,-,TRBV28,CASSASPGGKTQYF,TGTGCCAGCAGTGCAAGCCCGGGAGGGAAGACCCAGTACTTC
TRBJ1-4,-,-,TRBV30,CAWSFRDEKLFF,TGTGCCTGGAGTTTCCGGGATGAAAAACTGTTTTTT